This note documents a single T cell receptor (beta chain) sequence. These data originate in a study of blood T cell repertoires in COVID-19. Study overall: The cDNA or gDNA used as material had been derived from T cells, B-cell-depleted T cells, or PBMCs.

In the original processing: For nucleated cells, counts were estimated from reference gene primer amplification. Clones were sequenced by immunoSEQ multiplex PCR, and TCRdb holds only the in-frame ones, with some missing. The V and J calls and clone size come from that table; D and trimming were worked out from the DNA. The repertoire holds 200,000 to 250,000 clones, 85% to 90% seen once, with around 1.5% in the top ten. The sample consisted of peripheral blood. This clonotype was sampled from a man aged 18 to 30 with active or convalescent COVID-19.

In DNA, the CDR3 is TGTGCCAGCAGTGATCCCACTCTCTACGAGCAGTACTTC. It encodes CASSDPTLYEQYF. The chain is built from TRBV2 and TRBJ2-7; D gene ambiguous. The CDR3 has 13 amino acids. Trimming cost V 3 bases and J 3 bases, with 9 bases left between them. In germline, CDR1 is SNHLY, CDR2 FYNNEI.